This is a list of T cell receptor beta chains from one sample in a study of metastatic and nonmetastatic thyroid tumors. With MiXCR, TCRdb reprocessed the PCR reads. The data hold 60,000 or so clones, with 25% to 30% observed a single time. The sequenced sample was blood. The receptors were gathered from a female donor with papillary thyroid cancer or a benign thyroid nodule (not recorded which). Some clones in this sample may be carry-over from other donors' samples. The CDR3 runs from the conserved cysteine through the conserved F or W. D genes are given only for firm matches. For some rows the clone size is stated as once, few or many, or as a class when expanded; others skip it.

V gene	J gene	clone size	D gene	CDR3 DNA	CDR3 protein
TRBV11-2	TRBJ2-1	NA	TRBD2	TGTGCCAGCAGCGAAGTAGCGGGAGTTTCGGTCAATGAGCAGTTCTTC	CASSEVAGVSVNEQFF
TRBV20-1	TRBJ2-2	NA	NA	TGCAGTGCTAGTTGGGCAAGAGAGGGGGAGCTATTTTTT	CSASWAREGELFF
TRBV30	TRBJ1-1	NA	NA	TGTGCCTCGGAAGCGGGGGCTGAAGCTTTCTTT	CASEAGAEAFF
TRBV20-1	TRBJ2-1	NA	TRBD1	TGCAGTGCTAGAGCCCCGGGACAGGGATACAATGAGCAGTTCTTC	CSARAPGQGYNEQFF
TRBV24-1	TRBJ1-2	few	NA	TGTGCCATTTCGGACGGGATCGAAGATGGCTACACCTTC	CAISDGIEDGYTF
TRBV9	TRBJ2-2	many	NA	TGTGCCAGCAGCGTAGATGCAGGGAATGTTGCCGGGGAGCTGTTTTTT	CASSVDAGNVAGELFF
TRBV5-1	TRBJ1-4	NA	NA	TGCGCCAGCAGCTGGGCAACCTCGTCAGCAACTAATGAAAAACTGTTTTTT	CASSWATSSATNEKLFF
TRBV7-9	TRBJ2-7	NA	TRBD2	TGTGCCAGCAGCTTAGCTGCGGGAGACCGGCAGTACTTC	CASSLAAGDRQYF
TRBV19	TRBJ2-1	many	NA	TGTGCCAGTAGTCTCGCGGACCATGCTAACTATGAGCAGTTCTTC	CASSLADHANYEQFF
TRBV6-2/TRBV6-3	TRBJ1-2	few	TRBD1	TGTGCCAGCAGTTCGACAGGGGGCCATGGCTACACCTTC	CASSSTGGHGYTF
TRBV5-1	TRBJ2-7	NA	NA	TGCGCCAGCCGCACCTGGGACGGCGCCTACGAGCAGTACTTC	CASRTWDGAYEQYF
TRBV12-3/TRBV12-4	TRBJ2-1	NA	NA	TGTGCCAGCAGGCAAAAGCAAGGGCGAAGCGAGCAGTTCTTC	CASRQKQGRSEQFF
TRBV7-3	TRBJ1-1	NA	TRBD1	TGTGCCAGCAGCCTAAGCACAGGGGGGGACACTGAAGCTTTCTTT	CASSLSTGGDTEAFF
TRBV6-1	TRBJ2-1	NA	NA	TGTGCCAGCAGTTCAGGCTTAGGGTACAATGAGCAGTTCTTC	CASSSGLGYNEQFF
TRBV28	TRBJ2-7	NA	TRBD2	TGTGCCAGCAGTTTATCAGGCCTAGCGGGACCACTCCACGAGCAGTACTTC	CASSLSGLAGPLHEQYF
TRBV28	TRBJ1-4	few	NA	TGTGCCAGCAAACGGATTCAAACTAATGAAAAACTGTTTTTT	CASKRIQTNEKLFF
TRBV12-3/TRBV12-4	TRBJ1-6	many	NA	TGTGCCAGCAGCTTAAACGGGCCACCCCTCCACTTT	CASSLNGPPLHF
TRBV12-3/TRBV12-4	TRBJ2-7	NA	NA	TGTGCCAGCAGTTTAGCGCTCTACGAGCAGTACTTC	CASSLALYEQYF
TRBV19	TRBJ1-5	NA	NA	TGTGCCAGTTGCGACAGGTGGTATCAGCCCCAGCATTTT	CASCDRWYQPQHF
TRBV4-2	TRBJ2-2	NA	TRBD2	TGTGCCAGCAGCCCCCGGGAGGCCGGGGAGCTGTTTTTT	CASSPREAGELFF
TRBV6-1	TRBJ2-7	few	TRBD1	TGTGCCAGCAGTAGGGACAGAGGTTACGAGCAGTACTTC	CASSRDRGYEQYF
TRBV6-1	TRBJ1-6	NA	TRBD1	TGTGCCAGCAGTGGGGTGGACAGGTTGGTAGCACCCCTCCACTTT	CASSGVDRLVAPLHF
TRBV18	TRBJ2-7	NA	NA	TGTGCCAGCTCCCTCGACAGGCAGGGACAGTACTTC	CASSLDRQGQYF
TRBV6-5	TRBJ1-6	few	TRBD1	TGTGCCAGCAGTTACGACGGACAGGATAATTCACCCCTCCACTTT	CASSYDGQDNSPLHF
TRBV12-3/TRBV12-4	TRBJ1-2	many	NA	TGTGCCAGCAGTCCCGGACAGATACTTCTTTCAAACTATGGCTACACCTTC	CASSPGQILLSNYGYTF
TRBV10-3	TRBJ2-7	few	NA	TGTGCCATCAGTGGGGGTCAACCCTACGAGCAGTACTTC	CAISGGQPYEQYF
TRBV6-1	TRBJ1-2	NA	TRBD1	TGTGCCAGCAGGACAGGGCTTAACTATGGCTACACCTTC	CASRTGLNYGYTF
TRBV2	TRBJ1-2	few	TRBD1	TGTGCCAGCAGTAGGAACAGGGGAGATGGCTACACCTTC	CASSRNRGDGYTF
TRBV20-1	TRBJ2-2	few	TRBD2	TGCAGTGCTAGAGTTGGGGGGGACACCGGGGAGCTGTTTTTT	CSARVGGDTGELFF
TRBV20-1	TRBJ2-3	NA	NA	TGCAGTGCTAGAGATTCATCGAGGGCCTCCACAGATACGCAGTATTTT	CSARDSSRASTDTQYF
TRBV6-1	TRBJ1-5	NA	NA	TGTGCCAGCATCTTAGAGGGGCAGGTTAGCAATCAGCCCCAGCATTTT	CASILEGQVSNQPQHF
TRBV27	TRBJ1-2	NA	NA	TGTGCCAGCAGTTTGATGGGACCGCAGTATTATGGCTACACCTTC	CASSLMGPQYYGYTF
TRBV2	TRBJ2-7	NA	NA	TGTGCCAGCAGTGGAGGCAGGGACGAGCAGTACTTC	CASSGGRDEQYF
TRBV24-1	TRBJ2-1	NA	NA	TGTGCCACCAGTGATCCGCCAAGAGGAGGGAATGAGCAGTTCTTC	CATSDPPRGGNEQFF
TRBV27	TRBJ1-6	NA	TRBD1	TGTGCCAGCCAAGGACAGGGCAATTCACCCCTCCACTTT	CASQGQGNSPLHF
TRBV6-1	TRBJ2-3	NA	TRBD2	TGTGCCAGCAGTTCGCTAGCGGGAAGTGGCACAGATACGCAGTATTTT	CASSSLAGSGTDTQYF
TRBV6-1	TRBJ2-7	few	TRBD1	TGTGCCAGCAGTCCGGACAGGGGGCGCTCCTACGAGCAGTACTTC	CASSPDRGRSYEQYF
TRBV10-3	TRBJ2-5	many	NA	TGTGCCATCAGTGAACGGCTCCAAGAGACCCAGTACTTC	CAISERLQETQYF
TRBV6-2/TRBV6-3	TRBJ1-2	NA	NA	TGTGCCAGCAGTTACGGGGAATTCTATGGCTACACCTTC	CASSYGEFYGYTF
TRBV5-1	TRBJ2-2	many	TRBD2	TGCGCCAGCAGCTTTACTAGCGGGAGAGGCACCGGGGAGCTGTTTTTT	CASSFTSGRGTGELFF